These T cell receptor beta chains were read from a single sample in a study of graft-versus-host responses after intestinal transplantation. Method: immunoSEQ multiplex PCR; TCRdb's copy keeps in-frame clones and lacks some. In the table there are tens of thousands of clones, 90% to 95% of which are singletons. Sequenced here: PBMCs, sampled 16 days after intestinal transplant. These receptors all come from a human patient who received an intestinal transplant, so some T cells may come from the graft donor. CDR3s include the opening cysteine and the closing phenylalanine or tryptophan. A D gene is named only where the DNA matches it firmly. Rows may omit the clone size; those that give it use once, few, many or a size class.

TRBV9	TRBD1	-	TRBJ2-3	CASSVEGTASTDTQYF	TGTGCCAGCAGCGTAGAGGGGACAGCGAGCACAGATACGCAGTATTTT
TRBV2	-	-	TRBJ1-3	CASARHQSGNTIYF	TGTGCCAGCGCCCGACACCAATCTGGAAACACCATATATTTT
TRBV27	TRBD1	once	TRBJ2-3	CASSLVAGGGRTDTQYF	TGTGCCAGCAGTTTAGTCGCAGGGGGCGGTAGAACAGATACGCAGTATTTT
TRBV10-2	TRBD2	-	TRBJ2-1	CASSEGGRAYNEQFF	TGCGCCAGCAGTGAGGGCGGGAGGGCCTACAATGAGCAGTTCTTC
TRBV2	-	-	TRBJ2-4	CASSEDGGDTLAKNIQYF	TGTGCCAGCAGTGAAGATGGGGGCGATACCTTAGCCAAAAACATTCAGTACTTC
TRBV5-1	-	-	TRBJ2-3	CASSLATGRTDTQYF	TGCGCCAGCAGCTTGGCGACGGGACGGACCGATACGCAGTATTTT
TRBV19	TRBD2	-	TRBJ2-1	CASSIRLAGQYNEQFF	TGTGCCAGTAGTATTCGACTAGCGGGTCAGTACAATGAGCAGTTCTTC
TRBV6-1	-	-	TRBJ2-1	CASTPDSLYNEQFF	TGTGCCAGCACTCCTGACAGCCTCTACAATGAGCAGTTCTTC
TRBV4-1	TRBD1	-	TRBJ2-7	CASSHGQGSEQYF	TGCGCCAGCAGTCACGGACAGGGTAGCGAGCAGTACTTC
TRBV4-1	TRBD2	once	TRBJ2-3	CASSQVAGLTDTQYF	TGCGCCAGCAGCCAAGTAGCGGGACTCACAGATACGCAGTATTTT
TRBV6-5	-	-	TRBJ2-7	CASSYGTSYEQYF	TGTGCCAGCAGTTACGGGACTTCCTACGAGCAGTACTTC
TRBV28	-	-	TRBJ1-5	CASRAGGQGINQPQHF	TGTGCCAGCAGGGCGGGAGGGCAGGGTATCAATCAGCCCCAGCATTTT
TRBV11-2	-	-	TRBJ1-1	CASSLEVTFEAFF	TGTGCCAGCAGCTTAGAGGTCACCTTTGAAGCTTTCTTT
TRBV4-1	-	-	TRBJ2-7	CASSLGVGSYEQYF	TGCGCCAGCAGCCTTGGAGTAGGCTCCTACGAGCAGTACTTC